This is a list of T cell receptor beta chains from one sample in a study of CD8+ T cells in alopecia areata. Clones were sequenced by immunoSEQ multiplex PCR, and TCRdb holds only the in-frame ones, with some missing. The table includes approximately 210,000 clones, more than 55% detected once. Sequencing was performed on CD4+ T cells sorted from blood, taken between weeks 49 and 50, from a patient treated with tofacitinib. These TCRs come from a human donor with alopecia areata. Both conserved end residues are part of each CDR3. The D gene is left open where the match is weak. For some rows the clone size is stated as once, few or many, or as a class when expanded; others skip it.

>TRBJ1-2|NA|NA|TRBV29-1
TGCAGCGTTGATGAGGGGAATCGAGGCTACACCTTC
CSVDEGNRGYTF
>TRBJ2-3|few|TRBD1|TRBV7-6
TGTGCCAGCAGCGGGGGAGGACAGGGCATGGATACGCAGTATTTT
CASSGGGQGMDTQYF
>TRBJ2-5|NA|NA|TRBV27
TGTGCCAGCAGTTTAAGGCTCCGCACAGAGACCCAGTACTTC
CASSLRLRTETQYF
>TRBJ1-1|NA|NA|TRBV5-1
TGCGCCAGCAGCCCCAGACTGAGCCCCGTTAAAGCCACTGAAGCTTTCTTT
CASSPRLSPVKATEAFF
>TRBJ1-2|few|TRBD1|TRBV7-2
TGTGCCAGCAGCTTTAATCAGGGGGACTATGGCTACACCTTC
CASSFNQGDYGYTF
>TRBJ1-6|NA|TRBD1|TRBV7-9
TGTGCCAGCAGAGGACAGGCTGGTTCACCCCTCCACTTT
CASRGQAGSPLHF
>TRBJ2-7|NA|NA|TRBV9
TGTGCCAGCAGCTCATCCTGGAGCTCCTACGAGCAGTACTTC
CASSSSWSSYEQYF
>TRBJ1-4|NA|NA|TRBV7-2
TGTGCCAGCAGCTTAGAATCCGGCACTAATGAAAAACTGTTTTTT
CASSLESGTNEKLFF
>TRBJ2-3|NA|NA|TRBV25-1
TGTGCCAGCAGCCGGGGTTTGACAGATACGCAGTATTTT
CASSRGLTDTQYF
>TRBJ1-2|few|NA|TRBV15
TGTGCCACCAGCAGAGACAGGGCCAACTATGGCTACACCTTC
CATSRDRANYGYTF
>TRBJ1-1|many|TRBD1|TRBV29-1
TGCAGCGCAATGACAGGGTCCGGCGACACTGAAGCTTTCTTT
CSAMTGSGDTEAFF
>TRBJ1-1|NA|NA|TRBV30
TGTGCCTGGAGCCCAAGGCAGGTTGGTGAAGCTTTCTTT
CAWSPRQVGEAFF
>TRBJ1-5|once|NA|TRBV30
TGTGCCTGGAGTGAAGGGGAGGGTCAGCCCCAGCATTTT
CAWSEGEGQPQHF
>TRBJ2-7|NA|NA|TRBV5-6
TGTGCCAGCAGCGTACAGGGTAGGTACGAGCAGTACTTC
CASSVQGRYEQYF
>TRBJ1-1|NA|NA|TRBV5-1
TGCGCCAGCAGCTTGGCGGCAGATAACACTGAAGCTTTCTTT
CASSLAADNTEAFF
>TRBJ1-2|NA|NA|TRBV4-3
TGCGCCAGCAGCCCCAACCACCTCACCCTATCGGGTGGCTACACCTTC
CASSPNHLTLSGGYTF
>TRBJ2-1|NA|TRBD1|TRBV25-1
TGTGCCTCCAAGGGACAGGGAGTGGGTGAGCAGTTCTTC
CASKGQGVGEQFF
>TRBJ2-4|NA|NA|TRBV25-1
TGTGCCAGCCAAGACAGTTCCAAAAACATTCAGTACTTC
CASQDSSKNIQYF
>TRBJ1-5|NA|NA|TRBV9
TGTGCCAGCAGCGTCGGGGATTCTTATAGCAATCAGCCCCAGCATTTT
CASSVGDSYSNQPQHF
>TRBJ1-2|NA|NA|TRBV4-1
TGCGCCAGCAGCCAAGATACCGGCTATGGCTACACCTTC
CASSQDTGYGYTF
>TRBJ2-1|NA|TRBD2|TRBV11-3
TGTGCCAGCAGCTCGACTAGCGGGGTACCCAATGAGCAGTTCTTC
CASSSTSGVPNEQFF
>TRBJ2-5|NA|TRBD1|TRBV28
TGTGCCACGGGACAGACGGGCAGGGAGACCCAGTACTTC
CATGQTGRETQYF
>TRBJ2-3|NA|NA|TRBV7-8
TGTGCCAGCAGCTTATACCCGGGCACAGATACGCAGTATTTT
CASSLYPGTDTQYF
>TRBJ2-6|NA|TRBD2|TRBV5-6
TGTGCCAGCAGCCCGGGACCGCGGGGGTATGGGGCCAACGTCCTGACTTTC
CASSPGPRGYGANVLTF
>TRBJ1-4|NA|TRBD1|TRBV30
TGTGCCTGGAGCGGACAGGGAACTAATGAAAAACTGTTTTTT
CAWSGQGTNEKLFF
>TRBJ1-1|few|NA|TRBV11-2
TGTGCCAGCAGCTCAACAGTAGCCAACACTGAAGCTTTCTTT
CASSSTVANTEAFF
>TRBJ2-7|NA|NA|TRBV30
TGTGCCTGGAGCCGGGATTCCAACGAGCAGTACTTC
CAWSRDSNEQYF
>TRBJ1-1|NA|NA|TRBV2
TGTGCCAGCAGCCCAGAAGGGTGGACTGAAGCTTTCTTT
CASSPEGWTEAFF
>TRBJ1-5|NA|NA|TRBV10-3
TGTGCCATCAGCATGAGGGCTGATCAGCCCCAGCATTTT
CAISMRADQPQHF
>TRBJ1-6|NA|NA|TRBV7-8
TGTGCCAGCAGCCGGGGGAATGATAATTCACCCCTCCACTTT
CASSRGNDNSPLHF
>TRBJ1-6|NA|NA|TRBV27
TGTGCCAGCAGTTTATCCCCCGGGGTGGGAGGAATGCCCCTCCACTTT
CASSLSPGVGGMPLHF
>TRBJ2-7|NA|TRBD1|TRBV4-3
TGCGCCAGCAGCCAAGATTGGGTGACAGGGGGTAGGAACGAGCAGTACTTC
CASSQDWVTGGRNEQYF
>TRBJ2-2|NA|NA|TRBV19
TGTGCCAGTAGTATGCGGCAGCTGGTCGGGGAGCTGTTTTTT
CASSMRQLVGELFF
>TRBJ2-7|once|NA|TRBV30
TGTGCCTGGAGCCCCGGGAACCGGTACGAGCAGTACTTC
CAWSPGNRYEQYF
>TRBJ2-7|few|TRBD1|TRBV9
TGTGCCAGCAGCCCACGACAGGGGGGGGAGCAGTACTTC
CASSPRQGGEQYF
>TRBJ2-4|NA|NA|TRBV2
TGTGCCAGCACCACGTCGGAAAACATTCAGTACTTC
CASTTSENIQYF
>TRBJ2-7|NA|NA|TRBV23-1
TGCGCCAGCAGTTACGGGACTTCCGACGAGCAGTACTTC
CASSYGTSDEQYF
>TRBJ2-1|NA|NA|TRBV7-2
TGTGCCACCTCCTGGGGCGGATACGATGAGCAGTTCTTC
CATSWGGYDEQFF
>TRBJ1-6|NA|NA|TRBV2
TGTGCCAGCATGACAGTAAATTCACCCCTCCACTTT
CASMTVNSPLHF
>TRBJ2-1|NA|NA|TRBV2
TGTGCCAGCAACGCGGACAAACCCAATGAGCAGTTCTTC
CASNADKPNEQFF
>TRBJ2-7|NA|NA|TRBV11-3
TGTGCCAGCAGCCAAAGTACCGAGCAGTACTTC
CASSQSTEQYF
>TRBJ1-1|NA|TRBD1|TRBV2
TGTGCCAGCAGGACTGGACAGGGAAACACTGAAGCTTTCTTT
CASRTGQGNTEAFF
>TRBJ1-4|NA|NA|TRBV4-3
TGCGCCAGCAGCCAAGCCCCGTTCACGGACTCATCTAATGAAAAACTGTTTTTT
CASSQAPFTDSSNEKLFF
>TRBJ2-3|few|TRBD2|TRBV4-3
TGCGCCAGCAGCCAAGACACCGCTAGCGGGTTACTTACTAGCACAGATACGCAGTATTTT
CASSQDTASGLLTSTDTQYF